This TCR beta chain emerged from a study of blood T cells in healthy people across ages. This clonotype appeared a few times. Then a second PCR, running about 6 to 11 cycles, was carried out with a sample-barcoded 5' primer and a J-beta primer mix. MiXCR was run by TCRdb on the 5' RACE reads, yielding one entry per CDR3 protein. The sample has fewer than 2,000,000 distinct CDR3 sequences, 39% seen once. Germline values: CDR1 ENHRY, CDR2 SYGVKD. V lost 0 bases, J lost 9 bases, and 15 bases lay in between. The CDR3 is 16 amino acids. Sequenced: blood. The receptor comes from a human donor in good health. This chain connects TRBV10-3 to TRBJ1-6; weak D call: TRBD1 (5 bases). Written as DNA, the CDR3 is TGTGCCATCAGTGAGTCGGGCCGCGCAGGGCCTTCACCCCTCCACTTT. It encodes CAISESGRAGPSPLHF.